This TCR beta chain stems from a study of T-cell reconstitution after alpha-beta-depleted transplantation in children. Broader study findings: By about two months after transplant, alpha-beta T cells reportedly arose from several hundred graft clones that had expanded. Surviving recipient T cells and intrathymic progenitors accounted for some patients' high TCRbeta diversity at day 60. Counts and diversity of T cells one year after transplant came mostly from newly produced T cells.

About this clonotype: Its cognate antigen is unknown.

Preparation of the TCRbeta library involved a method that used unique molecular identifiers. TCRdb fed the PCR reads into MiXCR, producing one record per CDR3 protein. Of about 210,000 distinct CDR3 sequences listed, 17% were seen once; the top ten hold 40% to 50%. The TCR sequence derives from a male patient aged 2-15 years who had a stem cell transplant for acute lymphoblastic leukemia, so the T cells may come from the graft donor. The source was PBMCs, mostly from graft donor cells, collected 360 days after TCRalphabeta/CD19-depleted stem cell transplant.

This chain's CDR3 is CAISTRPTYNEQFF. CDR3 DNA: TGTGCCATCAGTACTAGACCCACCTACAATGAGCAGTTCTTC. The chain carries TRBV10-3 and TRBJ2-1; tentatively, D is TRBD2 (5 bases). Trimming took 5 bases from V and 2 from J, leaving 10 bases between them. Germline CDR1 is ENHRY and CDR2 is SYGVKD. There are 14 residues in the CDR3.